A single T cell receptor (beta chain) is shown here with its context. The antigen is undetermined. This record belongs to a study of cytomegalovirus exposure and HLA in healthy donors. The study, taken as a whole, reports: In terms of immune exposure information, only CMV serostatus was available. TRBV6-2, TRBV6-3 and some other V segments were unresolvable in 87-base-pair reads.

Healthy donors of bone marrow made up the group. The germline gives CDR1 LNHDA, CDR2 SQIVND (reference sequence). With V trimmed by 3 bases and J by 2 bases, 7 bases remained unmatched. CDR3 length equals 15 residues. The PCR had 60 Vbeta and 13 Jbeta primers. Libraries were prepared by immunoSEQ multiplex PCR; TCRdb keeps only in-frame clonotypes and omits some of them. The sample shows about 180,000 clones, about 78% of them seen only once. The receptor comes from a man in his 60s in good health and CMV-seronegative. This sequence joins TRBV19 and TRBJ2-7; 7 nucleotides match TRBD2. Sequenced sample: PBMCs. Written as DNA, the CDR3 is TGTGCCAGTAGTATCCGGCGGGGGAGAACCTACGAGCAGTACTTC. Translated, it gives CASSIRRGRTYEQYF. Full variable domain (missing parts from reference TRBV19 and TRBJ2-7): DGGITQSPKYLFRKEGQNVTLSCEQNLNHDAMYWYRQDPGQGLRLIYYSQIVNDFQKGDIAEGYSVSREKKESFPLTVTSAQKNPTAFYLCASSIRRGRTYEQYFGPGTRLTVT.